Listed here are 20 T cell receptor beta chains from one sample, sequenced in a study of cytomegalovirus exposure and HLA in healthy donors. PCR primers comprised 60 Vbeta and 13 Jbeta primers. Method: immunoSEQ multiplex PCR; TCRdb's copy keeps in-frame clones and lacks some. This repertoire includes approximately 52,000 clones. Specimen: PBMCs. These TCRs come from a man aged 45-60 years in good health and CMV-seropositive.

The chain is built from TRBV6-5 and TRBJ2-7, with 8 bases fitting TRBD2. CDR1 and CDR2 (germline): MNHEY, SVGAGI. V dropped 2 bases and J dropped 7; count of bases not matched to a gene: 4. The CDR3 spans 13 residues. The CDR3 nucleotides are TGTGCCAGCAGTTACACGGCTAGCGGGGAGCAGTACTTC. As protein: CASSYTASGEQYF.

The chain recombines TRBV6-5 with TRBJ2-7, with 7 bases fitting TRBD1. The CDR3 runs to 13 residues. V lost 7 bases to trimming and J lost 3 bases; unmatched junction nucleotides: 6. Looked up from germline, CDR1 is MNHEY and CDR2 is SVGAGI. The DNA of the CDR3 is TGTGCCAGCACGTGGGGACAGAGCTACGAGCAGTACTTC. Its translation is CASTWGQSYEQYF.

The gene calls are TRBV5-4 and TRBJ2-7, with D unclear. CDR3 length equals 11 residues. Germline CDR1 is SGHNT and CDR2 is YYREEE (reference sequence). V lost 0 bases to trimming and J lost 5 bases, with 3 bases between them. The CDR3 sequence is CASSLADEQYF. DNA of the CDR3: TGTGCCAGCAGCTTGGCCGACGAGCAGTACTTC.

This rearrangement joins TRBV5-1 to TRBJ2-7, with TRBD1 matching over 9 bases. The CDR3 sequence is 18 residues long. Trimming took 0 bases from V and 0 from J; bases not matched to a gene: 10. CDR1 and CDR2 from the germline V gene are SGHRS and YFSETQ. CDR3 sequence (DNA): TGCGCCAGCAGCTTGGGCCCACAGGGGGCGGGGAGCTCCTACGAGCAGTACTTC. It encodes CASSLGPQGAGSSYEQYF.

A remark on this clone: The sample contains more than one DNA sequence encoding this CDR3. The J gene is TRBJ1-2, the V gene TRBV6-6; TRBD1 might be the D (6 bases). Germline CDR1 and CDR2: MNHNY and SVGAGI (reference sequence). The CDR3 contains 12 residues. The V gene lost 5 bases and the J gene lost 2 bases, with 6 bases spanning the gap. CDR3 bases: TGTGCCAGCAGTCAGGGGAACTATGGCTACACCTTC. Translation: CASSQGNYGYTF.

J is TRBJ2-4 and V is TRBV5-8; 9 nucleotides line up with TRBD1. The V segment lost 7 bases and the J segment 0 bases; nucleotides outside the gene matches: 8. CDR1 is SGHTS and CDR2 is YDEGEE in the germline V gene. The CDR3 extends over 16 amino acids. The CDR3 here is CASRDRARLAKNIQYF. The CDR3 DNA reads TGTGCCAGCCGGGACAGGGCCCGCCTAGCCAAAAACATTCAGTACTTC.

The chain couples TRBV4-3 to TRBJ1-6; D is undetermined. The germline V gene encodes CDR1 LGHNA and CDR2 YSLEER. V was shortened by 0 bases and J by 7 bases, with 7 bases between the two germline ends. The CDR3 contains 14 residues. The CDR3 loop is CASSQDGANSPLHF. For the CDR3, the DNA is TGCGCCAGCAGCCAAGATGGAGCAAATTCACCCCTCCACTTT.

This chain links TRBV1 with TRBJ2-7; no check of the table's D call, TRBD2, against the DNA was made. TRBV1 is an annotated pseudogene. The CDR3 spans 12 residues. CDR3 nucleotide sequence: TGCACCAGCAGCAAAGAGGGAGACGAGCAGTACTTC. Its translation: CTSSKEGDEQYF.

This rearrangement joins TRBV28 to TRBJ2-1; no clear D. CDR1 MDHEN and CDR2 SYDVKM come from the germline V gene. Trimming pared 2 bases from V and 8 bases from J, leaving 10 bases between. This CDR3 has 13 amino acids. In DNA, the CDR3 is TGTGCCAGCAGTTTAGGGCGATGGGATGAGCAGTTCTTC. This gives the protein CASSLGRWDEQFF.

The chain couples TRBV28 to TRBJ2-7; 9 bases map to TRBD1. Unmatched junction bases numbered 8, after V lost 5 bases and J lost 3 bases. This CDR3 region has 15 residues. The V gene's germline CDR1 is MDHEN and CDR2 SYDVKM. The CDR3 region is CASSNAGTGIYEQYF. In DNA form, the CDR3 reads TGTGCCAGCAGTAATGCCGGGACAGGGATCTACGAGCAGTACTTC.

V usage is TRBV4-3 and J usage is TRBJ2-3; 16 bases map to TRBD2. This CDR3 has 18 amino acids. With 3 bases clipped from V and 5 bases from J, the junction kept 8 bases outside the gene matches. Germline CDR1 and CDR2: LGHNA and YSLEER. In nucleotides, the CDR3 is TGCGCCAGCAGCCAGACCGGGACTAGCGGGGGGGCCAGAGATACGCAGTATTTT. Translated, it gives CASSQTGTSGGARDTQYF.

V is TRBV4-1 and J is TRBJ2-5; TRBD1 might be the D (6 bases). Trimming took off 3 bases at V and 4 bases at J, with 18 bases between the two ends. The CDR3 loop spans 16 amino acids. Germline V gene data show CDR1 as MGHRA and CDR2 as YSYEKL. The CDR3 DNA is TGCGCCAGCAGCCAGCCCCAGGGGAGAAGAGGAGAGACCCAGTACTTC. This sequence encodes CASSQPQGRRGETQYF.

The rearrangement uses TRBV23-1 and TRBJ1-2, with no clear D. TRBV23-1 is reported as an ORF; its role is uncertain. V was shortened by 11 bases and J by 2 bases, with 12 bases between the two germline ends. The CDR3 extends over 12 amino acids. The CDR3 DNA sequence: TGCGCCCCCAGCGCGGGAAACTATGGCTACACCTTC. Its translation is CAPSAGNYGYTF.

The chain recombines TRBV7-2 with TRBJ2-1, with 14 bases identical to TRBD2. This CDR3 region has 19 residues. With 5 bases clipped from V and 5 bases from J, the junction kept 14 bases outside the gene matches. Germline V lookup: CDR1 SGHTA, CDR2 FQGNSA. As DNA, the CDR3 is TGTGCCAGCAGCCGGCCGGGACTAGCGGGAGAAGAGGAAGACAATGAGCAGTTCTTC. Amino acids: CASSRPGLAGEEEDNEQFF.

The chain couples TRBV15 to TRBJ1-5; D unresolved. Trimming took 0 bases from V and 6 from J, leaving 3 bases between them. The CDR3 loop spans 12 amino acids. CDR1 is LNHNV, CDR2 YYDKDF, per germline (reference sequence). The CDR3, as DNA: TGTGCCACCAGCAGAGATAGTCAGCCCCAGCATTTT. It translates to CATSRDSQPQHF.

A note on this clone: A read error may produce the germline difference seen at one junction end. This chain uses TRBV27 with TRBJ2-1; a weak D match, TRBD1 (6 bases). Germline loops: CDR1 MNHEY, CDR2 SMNVEV (reference sequence). The CDR3 contains 19 residues. CDR3 loop: CASSLFVGAQASSDNEQFF. CDR3 nucleotide sequence: TGTGCCAGCAGTTTATTTGTGGGGGCTCAGGCCAGCTCCGACAATGAGCAGTTCTTC.

The chain recombines TRBV5-4 with TRBJ1-1; possible D gene TRBD1, 6 bases. Trimming left V 1 base short and J 1 base short, with 11 bases between. CDR1 and CDR2 from the germline V gene are SGHNT and YYREEE (reference sequence). CDR3 size: 15 residues. The CDR3 protein is CASSLPGQANTEAFF. Written as DNA, the CDR3 is TGTGCCAGCAGCTTGCCGGGACAAGCGAACACTGAAGCTTTCTTT.

The chain joins TRBV7-9 to TRBJ1-1; D is possibly TRBD1 (6 bases). Trimming shortened V by 5 bases and J by 3 bases, and 13 bases separated the two germline ends. Germline CDR1 is SEHNR and CDR2 is FQNEAQ (reference sequence). This CDR3 contains 14 residues. This CDR3 reads CASSPPNRDTEAFF. The CDR3 DNA reads TGTGCCAGCAGCCCACCAAACAGGGACACTGAAGCTTTCTTT.

The chain recombines TRBV28 with TRBJ2-7; 9 bases are shared with TRBD1. V shed 3 bases, J shed 5 bases, and the junction held 5 bases outside the gene matches. This CDR3 contains 14 residues. Germline values: CDR1 MDHEN, CDR2 SYDVKM. The CDR3 DNA reads TGTGCCAGCAGTTTCGCCGGGACAGGGAACGAGCAGTACTTC. Amino acid sequence: CASSFAGTGNEQYF. The whole variable domain, filled in from reference TRBV28 and TRBJ2-7, reads DVKVTQSSRYLVKRTGEKVFLECVQDMDHENMFWYRQDPGLGLRLIYFSYDVKMKEKGDIPEGYSVSREKKERFSLILESASTNQTSMYLCASSFAGTGNEQYFGPGTRLTVT.

This sequence joins TRBV10-2 and TRBJ1-6; no reliable D call. This CDR3 comprises 13 residues. Trimming removed 8 bases from V and 8 bases from J, with 13 bases in between. CDR1 is WSHSY, CDR2 SAAADI, per germline. The CDR3 loop reads CASLKRSYSPLHF. For the CDR3, the DNA is TGCGCCAGCCTCAAGAGGAGCTATTCACCCCTCCACTTT.